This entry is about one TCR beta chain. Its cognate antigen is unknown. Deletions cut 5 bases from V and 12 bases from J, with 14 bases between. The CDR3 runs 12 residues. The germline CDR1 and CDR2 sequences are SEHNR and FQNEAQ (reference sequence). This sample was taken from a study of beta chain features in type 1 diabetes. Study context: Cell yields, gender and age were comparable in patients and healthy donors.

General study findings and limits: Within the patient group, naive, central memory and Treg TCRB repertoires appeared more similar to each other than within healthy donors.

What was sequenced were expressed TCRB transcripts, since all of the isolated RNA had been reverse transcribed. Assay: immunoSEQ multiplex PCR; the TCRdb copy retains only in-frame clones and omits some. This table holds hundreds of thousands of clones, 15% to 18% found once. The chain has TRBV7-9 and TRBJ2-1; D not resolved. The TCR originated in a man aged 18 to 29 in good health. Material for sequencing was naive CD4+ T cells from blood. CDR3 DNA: TGTGCCAGCAGCGATGCATCGTCGATGCAGTTCTTC. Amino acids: CASSDASSMQFF.